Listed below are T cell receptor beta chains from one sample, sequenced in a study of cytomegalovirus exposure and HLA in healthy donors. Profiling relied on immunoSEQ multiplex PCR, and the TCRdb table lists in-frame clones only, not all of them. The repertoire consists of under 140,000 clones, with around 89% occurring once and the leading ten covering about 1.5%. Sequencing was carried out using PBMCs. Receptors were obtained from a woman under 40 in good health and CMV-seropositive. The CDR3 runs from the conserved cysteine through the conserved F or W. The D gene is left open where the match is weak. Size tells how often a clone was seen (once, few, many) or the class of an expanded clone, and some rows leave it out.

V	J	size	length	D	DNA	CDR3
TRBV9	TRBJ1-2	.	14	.	TGTGCCAGCAGCGCCAGGGGTCCTAACTATGGCTACACCTTC	CASSARGPNYGYTF
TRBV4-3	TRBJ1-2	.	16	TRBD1	TGCGCCAGCAGCCAATTCCTGGCAGGGGGCAGGAGGGGCTACACCTTC	CASSQFLAGGRRGYTF
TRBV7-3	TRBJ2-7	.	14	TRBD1	TGTGCCAGCAGCTTATCAGGGGGCAGCTACGAGCAGTACTTC	CASSLSGGSYEQYF
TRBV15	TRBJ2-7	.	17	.	TGTGCCACCAGCAGAGATAGGATGGAGGGGTTATCCTACGAGCAGTACTTC	CATSRDRMEGLSYEQYF
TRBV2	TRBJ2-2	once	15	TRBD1	TGTGCCAGCAGTGTGGGGACAGTATTAATCGGGGAGCTGTTTTTT	CASSVGTVLIGELFF
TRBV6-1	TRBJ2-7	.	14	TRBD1	TGTGCCAGCAGTAAGACAGGGAGTTCCTACGAGCAGTACTTC	CASSKTGSSYEQYF
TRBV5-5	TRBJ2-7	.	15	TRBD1	TGTGCCAGCAGCTCTCCCGGACAGGGATCCTACGAGCAGTACTTC	CASSSPGQGSYEQYF
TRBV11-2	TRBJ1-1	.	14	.	TGTGCCAGCAGCTCCGGGACATTGGACACTGAAGCTTTCTTT	CASSSGTLDTEAFF
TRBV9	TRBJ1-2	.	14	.	TGTGCCAGCAGCGTAGATCCCCGGGAATATGGCTACACCTTC	CASSVDPREYGYTF
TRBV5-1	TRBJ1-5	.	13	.	TGCGCCAGCAGCTTGGGCCGAGGGCAGCCCCAGCATTTT	CASSLGRGQPQHF
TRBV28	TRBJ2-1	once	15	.	TGTGCCAGCAGTCGACGATGGACTCGACCAAATGAGCAGTTCTTC	CASSRRWTRPNEQFF
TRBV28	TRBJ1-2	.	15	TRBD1	TGTGCCAGCAGCAGACCCGGACAGGGCAAGTTTGGCTACACCTTC	CASSRPGQGKFGYTF
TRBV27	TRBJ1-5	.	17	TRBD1	TGTGCCAGCAGCCAGGGATTCTCCGGGACAGGGATCCGGCCCCAGCATTTT	CASSQGFSGTGIRPQHF
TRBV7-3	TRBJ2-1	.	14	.	TGTGCCAGCAGCTTATATAGGGGTGACAATGAGCAGTTCTTC	CASSLYRGDNEQFF
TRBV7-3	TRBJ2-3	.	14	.	TGTGCCAGCAGCCCCGAGAGACAGACAGATACGCAGTATTTT	CASSPERQTDTQYF
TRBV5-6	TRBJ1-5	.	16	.	TGTGCCAGCAGCTCGGGGAGGCACGGGGTATGGGAGCCCCAGCATTTT	CASSSGRHGVWEPQHF
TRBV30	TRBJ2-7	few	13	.	TGTGCCTGGAGTCGGGTGGGGCGCGGCGAGCAGTACTTC	CAWSRVGRGEQYF
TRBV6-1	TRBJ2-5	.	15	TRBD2	TGTGCCAGCACGACCTTAGCGGGAGGGCCCGAGACCCAGTACTTC	CASTTLAGGPETQYF
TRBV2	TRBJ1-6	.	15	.	TGTGCCAGCAGGCCCTTAGGGGAAAGTAATTCACCCCTCCACTTT	CASRPLGESNSPLHF
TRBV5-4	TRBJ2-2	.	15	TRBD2	TGTGCCAGCAGCTTGGCGGGAGGGCCCCCCGGGGAGCTGTTTTTT	CASSLAGGPPGELFF
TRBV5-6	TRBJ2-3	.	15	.	TGTGCCAGCAGCCCTGGAGGGAGGAACACAGATACGCAGTATTTT	CASSPGGRNTDTQYF
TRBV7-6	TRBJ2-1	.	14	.	TGTGCCAGCAGCTTAGCGTCGGTAAAAAATGAGCAGTTCTTC	CASSLASVKNEQFF
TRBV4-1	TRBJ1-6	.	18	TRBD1	TGCGCCAGCAGCTTCACCGCGACAGGGGTGTCCTATAATTCACCCCTCCACTTT	CASSFTATGVSYNSPLHF
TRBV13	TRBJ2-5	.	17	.	TGTGCCAGCAGCTTAGCCGCCCGACAGGACGAACAAGAGACCCAGTACTTC	CASSLAARQDEQETQYF
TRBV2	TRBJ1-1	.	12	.	TGTGCCAGCAGCCCCATAGGGGGTGAAGCTTTCTTT	CASSPIGGEAFF
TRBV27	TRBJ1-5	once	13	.	TGTGCCAGCGGGGTGGGGACAAATCAGCCCCAGCATTTT	CASGVGTNQPQHF
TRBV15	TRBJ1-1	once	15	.	TGTGCCACCAGCAGCGATGGTGGGGGCTACGCTGAAGCTTTCTTT	CATSSDGGGYAEAFF
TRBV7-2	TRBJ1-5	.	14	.	TGTGCCAGCAGCGGGGGCAGGGCCTATCAGCCCCAGCATTTT	CASSGGRAYQPQHF
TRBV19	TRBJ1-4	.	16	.	TGTGCCAGTAGTAGACTCCAAGATGCTACTAATGAAAAACTGTTTTTT	CASSRLQDATNEKLFF
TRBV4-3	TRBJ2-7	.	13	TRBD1	TGCGCCAGCAGCCATGACAGGGGCTACGAGCAGTACTTC	CASSHDRGYEQYF
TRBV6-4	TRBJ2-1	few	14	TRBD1	TGTGCCAGCAGCCCCGACAGGGTTCACAATGAGCAGTTCTTC	CASSPDRVHNEQFF
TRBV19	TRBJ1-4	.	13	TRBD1	TGTGCCAGTAGTCTGGGACAGGAAGAAAAACTGTTTTTT	CASSLGQEEKLFF
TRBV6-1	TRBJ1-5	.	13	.	TGTGCCAGCAGATGGGGAGGTGTTCAGCCCCAGCATTTT	CASRWGGVQPQHF
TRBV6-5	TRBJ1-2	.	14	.	TGTGCCAGCACCGCAGGCACAGGGCTGAGTGGCTACACCTTC	CASTAGTGLSGYTF
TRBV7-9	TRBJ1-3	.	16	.	TGTGCCAGCAGCCCCTCCGGGTCTCCCTCTGGAAACACCATATATTTT	CASSPSGSPSGNTIYF
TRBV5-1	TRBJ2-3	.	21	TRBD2	TGCGCCAGCAGCTTGGATAACCGACTAGCGGGAGCTCTCGGATCCACAGATACGCAGTATTTT	CASSLDNRLAGALGSTDTQYF
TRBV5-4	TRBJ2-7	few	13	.	TGTGCCAGCAGCCTCGACAGGTCGTACGAGCAGTACTTC	CASSLDRSYEQYF
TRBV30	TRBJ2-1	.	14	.	TGTGCCTGGAGTCTTAAGGGGTCCTACAATGAGCAGTTCTTC	CAWSLKGSYNEQFF
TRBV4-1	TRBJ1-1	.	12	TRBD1	TGCGCCAGCAGCCGTCAGGGGGCTGAAGCTTTCTTT	CASSRQGAEAFF
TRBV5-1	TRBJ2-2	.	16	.	TGCGCCAGTTCCTTGAGGCCAGGGGCGACCACCGGGGAGCTGTTTTTT	CASSLRPGATTGELFF
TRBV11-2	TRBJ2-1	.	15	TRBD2	TGTGCCAGCAGCCCCCGGGCCGGGACTAGAAATGAGCAGTTCTTC	CASSPRAGTRNEQFF
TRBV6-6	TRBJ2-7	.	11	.	TGTGCCAGCAGTTCCCTGTACGAGCAGTACTTC	CASSSLYEQYF
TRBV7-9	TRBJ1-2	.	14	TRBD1	TGTGCCAGCAGCTTAGCCGACAGGGTCCATGGCTACACCTTC	CASSLADRVHGYTF
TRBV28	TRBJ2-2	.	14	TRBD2	TGTGCCAGCCTACTAGCGGCGAACACCGGGGAGCTGTTTTTT	CASLLAANTGELFF
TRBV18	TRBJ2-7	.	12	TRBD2	TGTGCCAGCTCACGAGGGGAGGGCGAGCAGTACTTC	CASSRGEGEQYF
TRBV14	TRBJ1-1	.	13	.	TGTGCCAGCAGCCAAGGGCAGAACACTGAAGCTTTCTTT	CASSQGQNTEAFF
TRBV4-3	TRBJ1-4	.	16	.	TGCGCCAGCAGCCAAGATAAGGGCAGGGGAAATGAAAAACTGTTTTTT	CASSQDKGRGNEKLFF
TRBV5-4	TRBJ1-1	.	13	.	TGTGCCAGCAGGGACACACCGATCGCTGAAGCTTTCTTT	CASRDTPIAEAFF